This T cell receptor beta chain was sequenced for a study of cytomegalovirus exposure and HLA in healthy donors (dated by TCRdb to 2016 to 2017). Context from the whole study: An earlier analysis of under 600 of the donors reported more than 250 Gb of sequence data and about 100 million unique TCR beta sequences from about 180 million T cells. About 320 gigabases of sequencing data and tens of millions of unique TCR sequences were included in an early release covering 500 to 750 HLA-typed donors. The genetic ancestry cluster associated with self-reported Caucasian donors included over 80% of the 398 genotyped donors. The study aimed to test whether signatures of past pathogen exposure could be identified by cataloging public T cell receptors. The study profiled the T cell repertoires of under 700 subjects by immunosequencing and related them to cytomegalovirus serostatus. A separate validation cohort of about 110 different subjects was used in addition to the roughly 700-subject first cohort. The study combined high-throughput TCR immunosequencing, statistical association of individual TCRs with disease status, and machine learning to predict cytomegalovirus infection status. A later analysis re-analyzed previously published TCR beta repertoires from roughly 600 donors and added high-resolution HLA genotyping to study TCR occurrence patterns. In the later analysis, no new phenotypic data were used to find candidate immune exposures; instead, reliance was placed on TCR beta sequences and their occurrence across donors. An earlier analysis of 587 of the donors used high-throughput TCR beta sequencing to judge whether each TCR beta V gene segment behaved as functional or pseudogenic. Donor age, sex, ethnicity and CMV serostatus were compiled together with the repertoire data. A later genetic analysis used genome-wide SNP genotypes for 398 of the 666 donors, treating that subset as a discovery cohort. All discovery cohort repertoires had been generated using a single sequencing platform. HLA typing included class I and class II loci at four-digit resolution. Typing coverage varied by locus: about 620-630 donors for A, B, C, DRB1 and DQB1; approximately 500 for DQA1; over 600 for DPA1; some 470 for DPB1. A handful of DR-DQ haplotypes were handled as single units for association and clustering because linkage in the cohort was strong. Among about 370 genotyped donors of the cohort, an average of about 240,000 unique TCR beta nucleotide sequences was sequenced per donor, of which 15% to 20% were non-productive. The investigation overall reported the following: In a later genetic analysis, a missense DCLRE1C variant was associated with V-gene and J-gene trimming of TCR beta chains, and the association was replicated in an independent cohort. Because HLA typing was missing for some donors at each locus, association tests included only the typed subset. Assigning TCR associations to individual alleles was difficult when HLA alleles, especially DR and DQ, strongly co-occurred. The authors suggested that the approach could potentially be extended to other disease states and immunological phenotypes. Sequencing depth was assumed to be roughly uniform across donors in the presence/absence analyses, though that assumption may not hold. In a later analysis, HLA-associated TCR beta chains were found to be more clonally expanded and to have lower generation probabilities than equally common non-associated chains. In the study, approximately 150 TCR beta chains were listed as associated with cytomegalovirus. Correlated functional status among segregating V segments might be attributable to linkage disequilibrium, but an unknown experimental factor could not be ruled out. The classifier was reported to diagnose cytomegalovirus status with high specificity and sensitivity in both the original and validation cohorts. A later analysis reported that several top co-occurrence clusters appeared linked to parvovirus B19, influenza, CMV and Epstein-Barr virus. Some IMGT-functional V segments, including TRBV6-2 and TRBV6-3, could not be distinguished by the 87-base-pair reads and were therefore excluded. Most TCR sequences were seen in very few donors, while some public TCRs were found in many individuals. In a later analysis, TCR association rates were found to vary across HLA loci, with the most associated TCRs seen for DRB1 alleles and the fewest for HLA-C alleles. Compared with the approximately 700-donor mean, donors in an Asian-associated ancestry cluster had fewer N-insertions in productive TCRs, according to a later genetic analysis. According to a later analysis, most CMV-associated TCR beta chains appeared to be HLA-restricted, and the HLA associations seemed to be driven largely by CMV exposure. A further reported finding was that TCR beta sequences accurately predicted the HLA-A and HLA-B alleles for most subjects in the first cohort. In a later analysis, around 15,000 TCR beta sequences were associated with specific HLA alleles at a false discovery rate of 0.05. An earlier analysis of around 540 of the donors showed that most TCR beta V segments appeared in productive rearrangements either about 87% or about 30% of the time, which broadly matched IMGT annotations. Immune exposure information for the cohort was limited to CMV serostatus. A group of highly shared sequence variants was considered likely to be a technical artifact of the sequencing pipeline. This cohort had only TCR beta chains sequenced, and the lack of alpha or paired-chain data limited which features could be detected. A few of the identified cytomegalovirus-associated TCR beta chains were confirmed in vitro to be specific for cytomegalovirus antigens. The earlier analysis of approximately 590 of the donors excluded some 15 rarely observed V segments, including chromosome 9 orphons, because counts were too low.

Libraries were built with the immunoSEQ multiplex PCR assay. For the multiplex PCR, a mixture combining 60 forward primers for TCR Vbeta segments and 13 reverse primers for TCR Jbeta segments was used. A multiplex PCR assay on genomic DNA amplified the CDR3 region of rearranged TCR beta genes. Amplified TCR beta libraries were sequenced as 87-base-pair reads on the Illumina HiSeq System. For the original study's pipeline: A later analysis counted 65 million to 90 million unique TCR beta chains across the 690 or so repertoires, and 9 million to 14 million of these chains were shared by at least two donors. A nearest-neighbor algorithm error-corrected the raw reads and collapsed the reads into unique sequences, merging closely related sequences to remove PCR and sequencing errors. Alignment of CDR3 sequences to IMGT reference sequences was used to assign V, D and J gene segments. For a sequence to be retained, a match of at least six nucleotides was required to both a V gene segment and a J gene segment. A rearrangement counted as productive if the CDR3 had no stop codons and remained in frame with V and J, and every other rearrangement counted as non-productive. CDR3 was defined by IMGT convention, running from the second conserved V-encoded cysteine to the conserved J-encoded phenylalanine. In an earlier analysis of some 550 of the donors, sequences lacking an unambiguous match to a single V gene segment were excluded. An earlier analysis of roughly 590 of the donors called V segments functional above 56.7% productive rearrangements and segregating when the between-donor standard deviation exceeded 5%. A statistical classification framework was developed to diagnose cytomegalovirus status using the catalog of TCR beta chain sequences. A later analysis assigned V and J genes by comparing TCR nucleotide sequences with IMGT/GENE-DB human TR gene sequences. In a later analysis, CDR3 sequences and most-parsimonious VDJ recombination scenarios were assigned using the TCRdist pipeline. In a later analysis, every TCR beta chain was defined by the combination of its CDR3 amino acid sequence and its V-gene family, and reads without a unique V-gene family were dropped. As a way to deal with suspected cross-contamination and a sequencing artifact, a later analysis dropped approximately 590 nucleotide sequences that were highly shared and had low generation probability. In a later analysis, a clonal expansion index was calculated for each public chain from normalized within-repertoire ranks of inferred template counts. In a later analysis, generation probabilities were computed with a VDJ recombination model fitted to out-of-frame rearrangements, and the resulting probabilities were checked against IGoR. In a later analysis, TCR-TCR, TCR-HLA and TCR-CMV co-occurrence was scored with hypergeometric tests, and a repertoire-size bias correction was applied to TCR pairs. False discovery rates were estimated in a later analysis by permuting HLA or CMV assignments 20 times. In a later analysis, co-occurring TCRs were grouped using DBSCAN, and TCRdist sequence similarity was added for clustering within HLA-allele-positive subsets. Co-occurrence clustering excluded repertoires with fewer than 30,000 or more than 120,000 public chains, plus five with anomalous nucleotide sharing. What TCRdb holds here is the immuneACCESS table cut down to in-frame rearrangements. Part of the clones is not present; checked against another copy, under half of the missing clones reflect an unresolved V gene, and the others are unexplained. The V and J calls and clone size come from that table; D and trimming were worked out from the DNA. The table kept for this sample lists over 50,000 clones. The biggest ten clones account for approximately 8.9% of the sample.

Of note for this clone: Its antigen is not yet known.

The cohort consisted of hundreds of healthy bone marrow donors. Cohort members were all nominally healthy when sampled, although unrecorded immune exposures were likely present. The donor was CMV seropositive and belonged to the group of 250 to 350 seropositive cohort members. A peripheral blood sample was provided by each donor, and peripheral blood mononuclear cells were used for TCR beta sequencing. The Qiagen DNeasy Blood Extraction Kit was used to extract genomic DNA from the blood cell samples. V is shortened by 0 bases, J by 9 bases, and the region joining them spans 10 bases. Inclusive of the bounding cysteine and phenylalanine, the CDR3 is 13 residues long. The DNA shown is the 39-base CDR3, in frame from base 1. The CDR1 and CDR2 encoded by the germline V gene are SGDLS and YYNGEE.

The sequence was collected from a man aged 45 to 65 in good health and CMV-seropositive. The V and J segments used are TRBV9 and TRBJ2-1; a tentative D match to TRBD2 spans 5 bases. The specimen sequenced was PBMCs. The nucleotide sequence reads TGTGCCAGCAGCGTAGCTACGGCGGGTGAGCAGTTCTTC. Translated, it gives CASSVATAGEQFF.